This T cell receptor (beta chain) stems from a study of human T cells and chemical hapten exposure. At the level of the study: TCR yields per sample varied mostly from small pooled library volume differences.

Study outcomes and limitations: TCRs above 1 in 1000 frequency stayed constant with DPC sensitization.

The study used a library that attached unique molecular identifiers to individual cDNA molecules. Per the original methods: Sequenced samples showed a median of around 93,000 TCRs each, with counts running from about 20,000 to 690,000. Each CDR3 protein is one row after TCRdb ran MiXCR on the RACE reads. The V and J calls here are based on TCRdb, not the publication. The table shows 60,000 to 90,000 distinct CDR3 sequences, with 8.5% to 9.5% occurring only once. About this clonotype itself: What it recognizes is unknown. A junction end diverges from the germline sequence, so it may reflect a read error.

Germline values: CDR1 SGHTA, CDR2 FQGNSA. The CDR3 consists of 15 residues. The time point is: healthy volunteer bleed at 6 weeks. Unfractionated whole blood yielded total RNA. V gene TRBV7-2 combines with J gene TRBJ1-5, with 10 bases fitting TRBD1. The clonotype comes from a female donor in good health. Some clones in this sample may be carry-over from other donors' samples. What was sequenced was whole blood. The DNA of the CDR3 is TGTGCCAGCAGCTTATGGGACAGGGGATATCAGCCCCAGAATTTT. This gives the protein CASSLWDRGYQPQNF.